The TCR beta chain under discussion was sequenced for a study of T cells in Graves' hyperthyroidism and ophthalmopathy. Whole-study findings and limits: Most clonotypes expanded in the thyroid (above 0.001) were also present in blood.

Patients with uncontrolled infections, other autoimmune diseases, pregnancy or lactation were excluded. A note on this clonotype: The antigen is undetermined.

Amplified regions were TCR beta CDR3 sequences from RNA transcripts. HTBI primers drove first-round RT-PCR of the TCR CDR3. TCRdb fed the multiplex PCR reads into MiXCR, producing one record per CDR3 protein. Altogether 500,000 to 800,000 distinct CDR3 sequences are present, approximately 42% being singletons, with the ten largest covering roughly 7.2%. This clonotype was sampled from an adult man with Graves' disease, either hyperthyroidism or ophthalmopathy (not recorded which). Specimen: peripheral blood or thyroid tissue (not recorded which).

The chain's CDR3 is CASSFGTGYESQHF. In DNA form, the CDR3 reads TGTGCCAGCAGTTTCGGGACAGGGTACGAGTCCCAGCATTTT. The V call is TRBV12-3 or TRBV12-4, the J call TRBJ1-5, with TRBD1 matching over 9 bases. The CDR3 runs to 14 residues. V lost 3 bases, J lost 11 bases, and 8 bases stayed unmatched.